The 16 T cell receptor beta chains presented below share a single source sample, sequenced in a study of tumor and adjacent non-tumor tissue in lung cancer. Three rounds of nested PCR, following a modified ARM-PCR protocol, produced the TCRbeta library. Using its own MiXCR run on the multiplex PCR reads, TCRdb lists one record per CDR3 protein. The data hold under 150,000 distinct CDR3 sequences, with 66% observed a single time. RNA was extracted from bulk tissue without any cell sorting. The sequenced material came from lung tumor tissue. The receptors shown here come from a young man with non-small cell lung cancer.

As regards this clonotype: Because it lacks the conserved phenylalanine or tryptophan at the end, this CDR3 is likely a read error. V gene TRBV20-1 combines with J gene TRBJ2-1; TRBD2 matches at 11 bases. Germline loops: CDR1 DFQATT, CDR2 SNEGSKA (reference sequence). CDR3 size: 13 residues. The ends lost 7 bases at V and 7 bases at J; junction bases unmatched: 6. In DNA, the CDR3 is TGCAGTGGTCCTAGCGGGGGGTCAAATGAGCAGTTCTTA. Translated, it gives CSGPSGGSNEQFL.

Points on this clonotype: A read error may account for a junction end that differs from germline. This rearrangement joins TRBV29-1 to TRBJ2-7; the D call may be TRBD1 or TRBD2 (5 bases each). This CDR3 comprises 13 residues. Germline assignment: CDR1 SQVTM and CDR2 ANQGSEA. CDR3 amino acids: CIVGGRDRYEQYF. In nucleotides, the CDR3 is TGCATCGTTGGAGGTAGGGACCGCTACGAGCAGTACTTC.

This clonotype is labeled medium-sized. The V and J genes are TRBV12-3 or TRBV12-4 and TRBJ2-7; D remains ambiguous. The length of the CDR3 is 11 residues. Trimming pared 8 bases from V and 4 bases from J, leaving 9 bases between. CDR3 loop: CASSGRYEQYF. CDR3 in DNA: TGTGCCAGCTCGGGCCGGTACGAGCAGTACTTC.

As concerns this clonotype: The junction and the germline gene differ at one end; a read error may be behind it. The chain uses TRBV12-3 or TRBV12-4 and TRBJ2-1; 9 nucleotides line up with TRBD2. The CDR3 sequence is 15 residues long. The CDR3 region has the DNA TGTGCCAGTACCCCCGCCAGCGGGGGGCCAGGTGAGCGGTTCTTC. Translating it yields CASTPASGGPGERFF.

Points on this clonotype: This may stem from a read error, because a much larger clone lies one nucleotide away. CDR3 DNA: TGTGCCAGCAGCCAAGAGGTCCGGATAGGGAAGGGCTACACCTTC. This sequence encodes CASSQEVRIGKGYTF. The rearrangement joins TRBV14 to TRBJ1-2; D is undetermined. V lost 0 bases and J 8 bases, leaving 16 bases between the germline ends. Germline CDR1 is SGHDN and CDR2 is FVKESK. The CDR3 runs 15 residues.

Notes on this clonotype: The junction shows a germline mismatch at one end, possibly a read error. V is TRBV12-3 or TRBV12-4 and J is TRBJ1-3; D remains ambiguous. The CDR3 sequence is 15 residues long. CDR3 sequence reads: CASSLGDTSGNNIYF. The CDR3 DNA is TGTGCCAGCAGTTTAGGTGACACCTCTGGAAACAACATATATTTT.

Concerning this clonotype: A much larger clone lies one base from this, so it may be a read error. The chain links TRBV6-5 to TRBJ1-3; 7 bases match TRBD1. The CDR3 is 15 residues long. Germline CDR1 MNHEY, CDR2 SVGAGI. CDR3 protein: CASRLDRSSVNTIYF. The CDR3 DNA reads TGTGCCAGCAGACTGGACAGGAGCTCTGTAAACACCATATATTTT.

Details on this clonotype: Relative to the germline gene, one junction end is altered; a read error may explain this. The genes are TRBV20-1 and TRBJ2-7, with 8 bases that match TRBD2. The CDR3 loop spans 14 amino acids. Germline values: CDR1 DFQATT, CDR2 SNEGSKA (reference sequence). The DNA for the CDR3 is TGCAGTACTAGAGATCCAGCGGGAGACTACGAGCAGTACTTT. This gives the protein CSTRDPAGDYEQYF.

Turning to this clonotype: A much more abundant neighbour one base away suggests this may be a read error. The J gene is TRBJ1-6, the V gene TRBV12-3 or TRBV12-4; D is unresolved. The CDR3 spans 14 residues. The CDR3 protein is CASSLSSYNSLLHF. For the CDR3, the DNA is TGTGCCAGCAGTTTAAGCTCCTATAATTCACTCCTCCACTTT.

In this sample, this clonotype turned up many times. This chain uses TRBV20-1 with TRBJ2-7; 8 bases are shared with TRBD2. Looked up from germline, CDR1 is DFQATT and CDR2 is SNEGSKA (reference sequence). Losses at the gene ends were 6 bases for V and 2 bases for J; bases not matched to a gene: 9. This CDR3 is built from 14 residues. CDR3 nucleotide sequence: TGCAGTGCAAACTCGGGGGGGAATACCTACGAGCAGTACTTC. Encoded protein: CSANSGGNTYEQYF.

This clonotype was counted once. The rearrangement links TRBV20-1 to TRBJ2-1; 12 bases fit TRBD2. J lost 14 bases, V lost 3 bases, and 5 bases had no gene match. This CDR3 region has 12 residues. The germline gives CDR1 DFQATT, CDR2 SNEGSKA (reference sequence). Written as DNA, the CDR3 is TGCAGTGCTAGCGCTAGCGGGGGGGATAAGTTCTTC. The encoded protein is CSASASGGDKFF.

Comments on this clonotype: One end of the junction varies from germline; a read error may be responsible. The gene calls are TRBV11-2 and TRBJ1-2; TRBD1 is a possible D gene (5 bases). Germline V gives CDR1 SGHAT, CDR2 FQNNGV. The CDR3 covers 14 residues. Here the CDR3 reads CASSLASRARGYTF. In DNA form, the CDR3 reads TGTGCCAGCAGCTTAGCCTCACGGGCAAGGGGCTACACTTTC.

Many counts were recorded for this clonotype. The chain recombines TRBV11-2 with TRBJ2-4; TRBD1 matches 10 bases. The CDR3 contains 14 residues. CDR1 and CDR2 from the germline V gene are SGHAT and FQNNGV. Unmatched junction bases numbered 2, after V lost 0 bases and J lost 9 bases. CDR3 in amino acids: CASSLDWTGGIQYF. The CDR3 nucleotides are TGTGCCAGCAGCTTAGATTGGACAGGGGGCATTCAGTACTTC.

Of note for this clonotype: A much larger clone lies one base from this, so it may be a read error. The chain joins TRBV20-1 to TRBJ1-6, with D tentatively TRBD1 (5 bases). Germline V gene lookup returns CDR1 DFQATT and CDR2 SNEGSKA (reference sequence). This CDR3 region has 13 residues. CDR3 bases: TGCATTGCTAGAAGGGACCATAATTCACCCCTCCACTTT. This translates into CIARRDHNSPLHF.

This clonotype was observed at least ten times. The V gene is TRBV12-3 or TRBV12-4, the J gene TRBJ2-5; no clear D. CDR3 length: 15 amino acids. Trimming cost V 6 bases and J 4 bases, with 18 bases left between them. The CDR3 DNA reads as TGTGCCAGCAGCCACACCCGGGTGGGGATAGAGACCCAGTACTTC. It is translated as CASSHTRVGIETQYF.

CDR3 coding DNA: TGTGCCAGCAGCCAGGAGGGGGGATACACCGGGGAGCTGTTTTTT. It encodes CASSQEGGYTGELFF. This chain connects TRBV9 to TRBJ2-2; D tentatively reads TRBD1 or TRBD2 (6 bases each). V gave up 4 bases and J gave up 3 bases, with 13 bases separating them. This CDR3 region has 15 residues. Germline V gene sequence: CDR1 SGDLS, CDR2 YYNGEE.